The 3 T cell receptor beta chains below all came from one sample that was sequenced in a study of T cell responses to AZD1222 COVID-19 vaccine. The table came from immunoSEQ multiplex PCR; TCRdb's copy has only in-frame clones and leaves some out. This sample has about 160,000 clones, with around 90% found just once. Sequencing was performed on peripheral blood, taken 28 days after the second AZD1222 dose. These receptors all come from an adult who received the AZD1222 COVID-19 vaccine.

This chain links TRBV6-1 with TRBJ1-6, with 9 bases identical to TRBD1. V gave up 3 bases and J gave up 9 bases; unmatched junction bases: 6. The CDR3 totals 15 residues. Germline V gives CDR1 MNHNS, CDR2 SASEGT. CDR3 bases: TGTGCCAGCAGTGAGGGACAGGGAATGGCTTCACCCCTCCACTTT. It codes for CASSEGQGMASPLHF.

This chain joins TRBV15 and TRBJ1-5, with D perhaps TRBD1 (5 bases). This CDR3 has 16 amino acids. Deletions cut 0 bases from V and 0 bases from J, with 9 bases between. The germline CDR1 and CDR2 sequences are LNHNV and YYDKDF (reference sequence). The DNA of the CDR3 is TGTGCCACCAGCAGAGACCCAGGGTTTAGCAATCAGCCCCAGCATTTT. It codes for CATSRDPGFSNQPQHF.

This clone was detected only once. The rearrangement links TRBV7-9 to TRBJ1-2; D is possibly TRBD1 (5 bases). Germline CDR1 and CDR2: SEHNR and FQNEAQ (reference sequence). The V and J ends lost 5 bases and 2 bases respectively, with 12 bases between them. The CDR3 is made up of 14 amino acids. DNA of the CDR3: TGTGCCAGCAGCCCCGTACAGGAAAACTATGGCTACACCTTC. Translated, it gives CASSPVQENYGYTF.